These 13 T cell receptor beta chains share one sample of origin, sequenced in a study of cytomegalovirus exposure and HLA in healthy donors. The PCR made use of 60 Vbeta and 13 Jbeta primers. The data were produced by immunoSEQ multiplex PCR, yet TCRdb's version contains in-frame clones alone and is incomplete. The top ten hold roughly 4.9% of the sample, which has some 150,000 clones, roughly 76% seen once. Specimen: PBMCs. Receptors originate from a woman under 30 in good health and CMV-seropositive.

The rearrangement uses TRBV19 and TRBJ1-4; 11 bases line up with TRBD1. The CDR3 extends over 15 amino acids. J lost 8 bases, V lost 9 bases, and 11 bases had no gene match. Looked up from germline, CDR1 is LNHDA and CDR2 is SQIVND (reference sequence). The CDR3 nucleotides read TGTGCCAGCTCCAAATGGGGACAGGGGGGCGAAAAACTGTTTTTT. Translating it yields CASSKWGQGGEKLFF.

The chain has TRBV9 and TRBJ1-4, with D maybe TRBD1 (6 bases). Germline values: CDR1 SGDLS, CDR2 YYNGEE. V dropped 0 bases and J dropped 6 bases, with 12 bases sitting between them. CDR3 length: 15 amino acids. CDR3 protein: CASSVGGTLYEKLFF. In DNA form, the CDR3 reads TGTGCCAGCAGCGTAGGTGGGACACTTTATGAAAAACTGTTTTTT.

This clone appeared a single time. The V gene is TRBV15, the J gene TRBJ2-7; 8 nucleotides agree with TRBD1. Germline trimming cut 0 bases from V and 8 bases from J; bases unmatched to any gene: 18. In germline, CDR1 is LNHNV, CDR2 YYDKDF (reference sequence). The CDR3 consists of 18 residues. CDR3 DNA sequence: TGTGCCACCAGCAGAGACAGGGGGGCTACAGGGGGACCGAATCAGCAGTACTTC. Protein: CATSRDRGATGGPNQQYF.

The chain combines TRBV6-5 with TRBJ1-3, with D tentatively TRBD1 (6 bases). Per germline, CDR1 MNHEY and CDR2 SVGAGI. The CDR3 is 15 amino acids. With 5 bases removed from V and 0 bases from J, the gap between germline ends came to 11 bases. The CDR3 DNA sequence: TGTGCCAGCAGTCACCCCAGGGGCTCTGGAAACACCATATATTTT. Translated, it gives CASSHPRGSGNTIYF.

Points on this clone: The junction departs from germline at one end; a sequencing error may be responsible. The rearrangement joins TRBV4-3 to TRBJ2-7; maybe TRBD1 (5 bases). CDR1 is LGHNA, CDR2 YSLEER, per germline. This CDR3 spans 15 amino acids. CDR3 residues: CASSYRPTGPYGQYF. The CDR3 DNA sequence: TGCGCCAGCAGCTACAGGCCGACCGGCCCCTACGGGCAGTACTTC.

V and J are TRBV5-4 and TRBJ2-7; 7 bases are shared with TRBD1. The CDR3 runs 13 residues. The germline V gene has CDR1 SGHNT and CDR2 YYREEE (reference sequence). V shed 4 bases and J 2 bases; nucleotides not matched to a gene: 3. CDR3 coding DNA: TGTGCCAGCAGCGTGGGACAGACCTACGAGCAGTACTTC. It yields the protein CASSVGQTYEQYF.

The chain carries TRBV6-5 and TRBJ2-1; D might be TRBD1 (5 bases). This CDR3 is 14 amino acids long. Germline V gene lookup returns CDR1 MNHEY and CDR2 SVGAGI. V lost 2 bases and J 5 bases, leaving 10 bases between the germline ends. The CDR3 is CASSYKEGDNEQFF. The CDR3 DNA is TGTGCCAGCAGTTACAAGGAAGGGGACAATGAGCAGTTCTTC.

This chain uses TRBV5-4 with TRBJ2-4; D may be TRBD2 (5 bases). The germline V gene encodes CDR1 SGHNT and CDR2 YYREEE (reference sequence). V was pared by 3 bases and J by 11 bases, with 18 bases between. CDR3 length: 14 amino acids. CDR3 loop: CASSWEYDNELQYF. CDR3 DNA sequence: TGTGCCAGCAGCTGGGAGTATGATAACGAGCTTCAGTACTTC.

J is TRBJ1-1 and V is TRBV11-2; 7 nucleotides line up with TRBD1. Germline lookup yields CDR1 SGHAT and CDR2 FQNNGV. Trimming took 4 bases from V and 4 from J; bases not matched to a gene: 12. The CDR3 contains 16 residues. The CDR3 DNA is TGTGCCAGCAGCTCCCTGTCACAGGGGTTTGGCACTGAAGCTTTCTTT. Translated, it gives CASSSLSQGFGTEAFF.

The chain links TRBV5-6 to TRBJ1-1; no clear D gene. Between the trimmed V and J ends, which lost 4 bases and 9 bases, there was a span of 13 bases. Germline CDR1 is SGHDT and CDR2 is YYEEEE. The CDR3 covers 12 residues. This CDR3 is CASSLGEVKAFF. CDR3 DNA: TGTGCCAGCAGCCTGGGCGAGGTGAAAGCTTTCTTT.

This clone was counted only a few times. This chain uses TRBV27 with TRBJ2-1, with a possible D match to TRBD1 (6 bases). This CDR3 has 13 amino acids. Germline assignment: CDR1 MNHEY and CDR2 SMNVEV (reference sequence). The ends were cut back, 5 bases at V and 5 bases at J, with 10 bases in the middle. The DNA for the CDR3 is TGTGCCAGCAGTAGGGACACGCACAATGAGCAGTTCTTC. It yields the protein CASSRDTHNEQFF.

This chain joins TRBV7-2 and TRBJ1-2; D possibly corresponds to TRBD1 (5 bases). The CDR3 sequence is 14 residues long. The germline V gene has CDR1 SGHTA and CDR2 FQGNSA. Trimming pared 0 bases from V and 3 bases from J, leaving 8 bases between. Written as DNA, the CDR3 is TGTGCCAGCAGCTTAGCAGGGGCGGACTATGGCTACACCTTC. Amino acids: CASSLAGADYGYTF.

The chain couples TRBV7-9 to TRBJ2-1, with TRBD2 matching over 16 bases. CDR3 length: 15 residues. CDR1 and CDR2 from the germline V gene are SEHNR and FQNEAQ (reference sequence). V dropped 5 bases and J dropped 12; count of bases not matched to a gene: 7. CDR3 sequence: CASSMGTSGGVAQFF. CDR3 coding DNA: TGTGCCAGCAGCATGGGGACTAGCGGGGGGGTGGCGCAGTTCTTC.